This T cell receptor (beta chain) was recorded in a study of blood T cell repertoires in COVID-19. About the study: The United States, Italy and Spain supplied acute and convalescent COVID-19 samples. T cells, B-cell-depleted T cells, or PBMCs provided the cDNA or gDNA that served as material.

CDR3 length: 13 residues. CDR1 is MDHEN, CDR2 SYDVKM, per germline. Deletions cut 6 bases from V and 2 bases from J, with 11 bases between. Original handling: Reference gene primers were amplified, and this amplification served to estimate nucleated cell counts. Assay used: immunoSEQ multiplex PCR; TCRdb lists only in-frame clones, some missing. The V and J calls and clone size are taken from that table; D and trimming were inferred from the DNA. The sample lists about 130,000 clones, just under 85% occurring once. V and J are TRBV28 and TRBJ2-7, with D maybe TRBD1 (6 bases). Sequencing input: peripheral blood. The TCR sequence derives from a human donor in a cohort sampled during active COVID-19. CDR3 sequence (DNA): TGTGCCAGCAGCCCCGGGGACACCTACGAGCAGTACTTC. Translated: CASSPGDTYEQYF. Using reference TRBV28 and TRBJ2-7 for the parts outside the CDR3, the full variable domain is DVKVTQSSRYLVKRTGEKVFLECVQDMDHENMFWYRQDPGLGLRLIYFSYDVKMKEKGDIPEGYSVSREKKERFSLILESASTNQTSMYLCASSPGDTYEQYFGPGTRLTVT.